This T cell receptor (beta chain) came from a study of patients and donors after allogeneic stem cell transplantation. Only a few counts were recorded for this clonotype. One entry per CDR3 protein, called by TCRdb with MiXCR from the RT-PCR reads. The profile covers approximately 250,000 distinct CDR3 sequences, with less than 15% appearing a single time and 9.5% to 13% taken by the ten largest. The germline gives CDR1 MNHEY, CDR2 SMNVEV (reference sequence). The CDR3 is 13 residues long. V was shortened by 5 bases and J by 0 bases, with 7 bases between the two germline ends. The chain carries TRBV27 and TRBJ2-5; no definite D call. This receptor was identified in a human donor who was either an allogeneic HSCT recipient or a stem cell or donor lymphocyte infusion donor (not recorded which). It is not recorded whose cells these are; they may come from a transplant donor. Input material: blood, either unsorted or a sorted T cell fraction (not recorded which). The CDR3, as DNA: TGTGCCAGCAGTCGATCCGACCAAGAGACCCAGTACTTC. Amino acid sequence: CASSRSDQETQYF.